This T cell receptor (beta chain) was sequenced during a study of cytomegalovirus exposure and HLA in healthy donors. Notes on the study in general: Common viral pathogens seemed, in a later analysis, to connect with several of the most significant clusters. Cytomegalovirus-associated status was assigned to some 180 TCR beta chains. Diagnosis of cytomegalovirus status made by the classifier reportedly showed high specificity and sensitivity.

The germline V and J ends were trimmed by 8 bases and 3 bases, with 16 bases remaining between them. The CDR3 is 14 amino acids. Germline loops: CDR1 SNHLY, CDR2 FYNNEI. As for the donors, each was a healthy bone marrow donor. This clone was recorded a few times. Its specificity is not known. The PCR was carried out with 60 Vbeta primers and 13 Jbeta primers. Using immunoSEQ multiplex PCR, the repertoire was profiled, and TCRdb retains in-frame clones only, with some absent. The repertoire has about 160,000 clones, around four fifths of them found once; the top ten carry approximately 1.4%. Sequencing was performed on PBMCs. The chain employs TRBV2 and TRBJ1-1; possibly TRBD1 for D (6 bases). The receptor's source is a man younger than 45 in good health and CMV-seronegative. The CDR3 region is CASRRETGHTEAFF. DNA for the CDR3: TGTGCCAGCCGACGCGAGACAGGCCACACTGAAGCTTTCTTT.